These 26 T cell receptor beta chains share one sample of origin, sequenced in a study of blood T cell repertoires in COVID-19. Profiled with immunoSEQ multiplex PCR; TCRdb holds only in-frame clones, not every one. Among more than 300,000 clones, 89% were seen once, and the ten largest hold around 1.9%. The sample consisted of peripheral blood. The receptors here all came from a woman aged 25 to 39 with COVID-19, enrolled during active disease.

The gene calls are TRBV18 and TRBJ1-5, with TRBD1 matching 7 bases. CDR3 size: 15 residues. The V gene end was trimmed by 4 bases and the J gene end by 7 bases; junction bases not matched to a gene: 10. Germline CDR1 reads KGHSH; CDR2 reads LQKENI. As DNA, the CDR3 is TGTGCCAGCTCACTGGGACAGCTAAGCCAACAGCCCCAGCATTTT. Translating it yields CASSLGQLSQQPQHF.

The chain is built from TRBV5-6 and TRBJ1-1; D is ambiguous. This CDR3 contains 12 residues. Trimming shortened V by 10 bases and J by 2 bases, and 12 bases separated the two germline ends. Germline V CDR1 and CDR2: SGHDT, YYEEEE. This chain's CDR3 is CAAGRGNTEAFF. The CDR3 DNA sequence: TGTGCCGCAGGTCGGGGAAACACTGAAGCTTTCTTT.

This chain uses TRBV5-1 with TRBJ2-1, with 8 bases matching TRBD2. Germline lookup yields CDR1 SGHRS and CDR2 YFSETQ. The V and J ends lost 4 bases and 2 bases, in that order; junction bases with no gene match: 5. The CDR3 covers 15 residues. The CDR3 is CASSGSGGAYNEQFF. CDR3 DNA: TGCGCCAGCAGCGGCAGCGGGGGCGCCTACAATGAGCAGTTCTTC.

In nucleotides, the CDR3 is TGCGCCAGCAGCTTGTACACGGGAAGAGCCGGGGAGCTGTTTTTT. It encodes CASSLYTGRAGELFF. This sequence joins TRBV5-1 and TRBJ2-2; possible D gene TRBD2, 5 bases. The CDR3 is made up of 15 amino acids. In germline, CDR1 is SGHRS, CDR2 YFSETQ. The ends were cut back, 1 base at V and 6 bases at J, with 13 bases in the middle. Using reference TRBV5-1 and TRBJ2-2 for the parts outside the CDR3, the full variable domain is KAGVTQTPRYLIKTRGQQVTLSCSPISGHRSVSWYQQTPGQGLQFLFEYFSETQRNKGNFPGRFSGRQFSNSRSEMNVSTLELGDSALYLCASSLYTGRAGELFFGEGSRLTVL.

CDR3 DNA sequence: TGTGCCAGCAGCTATCGGGGGTCCTACAATGAGCAGTTCTTC. Translating it yields CASSYRGSYNEQFF. V and J are TRBV7-9 and TRBJ2-1, with D tentatively TRBD2 (6 bases). Trimming removed 4 bases from V and 1 base from J, with 8 bases in between. CDR3 length: 14 amino acids. Germline V gives CDR1 SEHNR, CDR2 FQNEAQ (reference sequence).

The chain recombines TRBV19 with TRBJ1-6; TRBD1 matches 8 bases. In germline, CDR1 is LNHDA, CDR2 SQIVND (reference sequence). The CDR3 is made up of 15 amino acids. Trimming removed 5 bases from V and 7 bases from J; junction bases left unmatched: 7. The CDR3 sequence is CASSPTGAENSPLHF. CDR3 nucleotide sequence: TGTGCCAGTAGTCCGACAGGGGCCGAAAATTCACCCCTCCACTTT.

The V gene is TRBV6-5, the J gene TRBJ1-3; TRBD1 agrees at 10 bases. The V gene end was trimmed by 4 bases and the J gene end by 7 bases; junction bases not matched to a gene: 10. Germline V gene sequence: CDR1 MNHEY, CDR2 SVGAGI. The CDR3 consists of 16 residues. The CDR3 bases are TGTGCCAGCAGTTTCGACCGGGACAGGGGATTGAACACCATATATTTT. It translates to CASSFDRDRGLNTIYF.

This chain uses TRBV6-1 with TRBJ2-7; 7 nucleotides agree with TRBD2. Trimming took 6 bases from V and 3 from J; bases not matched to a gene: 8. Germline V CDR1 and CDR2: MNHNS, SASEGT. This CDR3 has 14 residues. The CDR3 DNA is TGTGCCAGCAGCCGGAGCCGGGGGGTCTACGAGCAGTACTTC. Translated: CASSRSRGVYEQYF.

This CDR3 is CASSQDSGTGLPQHF. The CDR3 bases are TGCGCCAGCAGCCAAGATTCCGGGACAGGGTTGCCCCAGCATTTT. The chain recombines TRBV4-1 with TRBJ1-5, with 9 bases lining up with TRBD1. Looked up from germline, CDR1 is MGHRA and CDR2 is YSYEKL. J was trimmed by 9 bases and V by 0 bases; bases with no gene match: 6. The CDR3 contains 15 residues.

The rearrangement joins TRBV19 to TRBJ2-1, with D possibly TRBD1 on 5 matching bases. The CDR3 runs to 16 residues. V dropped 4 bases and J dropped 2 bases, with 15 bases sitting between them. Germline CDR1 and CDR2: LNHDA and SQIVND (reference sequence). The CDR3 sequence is CASSTRQSETYNEQFF. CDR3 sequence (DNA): TGTGCCAGTAGTACCAGACAGTCCGAGACCTACAATGAGCAGTTCTTC. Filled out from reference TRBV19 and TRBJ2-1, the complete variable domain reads DGGITQSPKYLFRKEGQNVTLSCEQNLNHDAMYWYRQDPGQGLRLIYYSQIVNDFQKGDIAEGYSVSREKKESFPLTVTSAQKNPTAFYLCASSTRQSETYNEQFFGPGTRLTVL.

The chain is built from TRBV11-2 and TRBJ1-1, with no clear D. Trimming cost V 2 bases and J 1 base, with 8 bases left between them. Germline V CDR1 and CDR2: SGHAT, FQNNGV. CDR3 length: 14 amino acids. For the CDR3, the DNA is TGTGCCAGCAGCTTAAGGGAGGGGAACACTGAAGCTTTCTTT. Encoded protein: CASSLREGNTEAFF.

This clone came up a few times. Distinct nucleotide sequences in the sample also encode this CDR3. CDR3 in DNA: TGTGCCATCTCCGGGGACACTGAAGCTTTCTTT. Encoded protein: CAISGDTEAFF. V usage is TRBV10-3 and J usage is TRBJ1-1; no firm D call. In germline, CDR1 is ENHRY, CDR2 SYGVKD. Between the trimmed V and J ends, which lost 8 bases and 3 bases, there was a span of 7 bases. The CDR3 spans 11 residues.

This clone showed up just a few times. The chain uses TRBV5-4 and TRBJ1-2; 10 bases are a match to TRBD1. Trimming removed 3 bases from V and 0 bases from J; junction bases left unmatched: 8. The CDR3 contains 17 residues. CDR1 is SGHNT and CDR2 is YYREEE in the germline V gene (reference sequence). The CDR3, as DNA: TGTGCCAGCAGCTCCCGGGACAGGGGAATAACTAACTATGGCTACACCTTC. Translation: CASSSRDRGITNYGYTF. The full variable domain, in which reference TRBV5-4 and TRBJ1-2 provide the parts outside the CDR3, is ETGVTQSPTHLIKTRGQQVTLRCSSQSGHNTVSWYQQALGQGPQFIFQYYREEENGRGNFPPRFSGLQFPNYSSELNVNALELDDSALYLCASSSRDRGITNYGYTFGSGTRLTVV.

CDR3 in amino acids: CAIKRQGAEGYTF. CDR3 DNA sequence: TGTGCCATCAAAAGACAGGGGGCGGAAGGCTACACCTTC. The V call is TRBV10-3, the J call TRBJ1-2; 10 bases line up with TRBD1. The germline V gene encodes CDR1 ENHRY and CDR2 SYGVKD. The CDR3 runs 13 residues. V shed 7 bases and J 8 bases; nucleotides not matched to a gene: 7.

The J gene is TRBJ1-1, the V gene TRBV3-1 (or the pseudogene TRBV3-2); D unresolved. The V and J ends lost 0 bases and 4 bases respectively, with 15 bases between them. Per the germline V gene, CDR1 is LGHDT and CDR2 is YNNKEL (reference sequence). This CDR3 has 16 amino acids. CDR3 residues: CASSQDFSSSFTEAFF. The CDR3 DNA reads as TGTGCCAGCAGCCAAGATTTTTCTTCCTCCTTCACTGAAGCTTTCTTT.

The CDR3 region is CASRGGRTEAFF. The CDR3 coding sequence is TGTGCCAGCAGGGGGGGGAGAACTGAAGCTTTCTTT. The chain carries TRBV25-1 and TRBJ1-1; D perhaps matches TRBD1 (5 bases). The V gene lost 6 bases and the J gene lost 5 bases, with 10 bases spanning the gap. The CDR3 runs 12 residues. Germline CDR1 and CDR2: MGHDK and SYGVNS.

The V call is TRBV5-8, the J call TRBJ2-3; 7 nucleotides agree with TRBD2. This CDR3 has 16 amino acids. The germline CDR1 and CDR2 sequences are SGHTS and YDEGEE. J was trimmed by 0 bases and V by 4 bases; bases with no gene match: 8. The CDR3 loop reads CASSIRTSSSTDTQYF. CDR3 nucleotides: TGTGCCAGCAGCATACGGACTAGTTCTAGCACAGATACGCAGTATTTT. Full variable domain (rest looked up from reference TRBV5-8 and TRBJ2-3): EAGVTQSPTHLIKTRGQQATLRCSPISGHTSVYWYQQALGLGLQFLLWYDEGEERNRGNFPPRFSGRQFPNYSSELNVNALELEDSALYLCASSIRTSSSTDTQYFGPGTRLTVL.

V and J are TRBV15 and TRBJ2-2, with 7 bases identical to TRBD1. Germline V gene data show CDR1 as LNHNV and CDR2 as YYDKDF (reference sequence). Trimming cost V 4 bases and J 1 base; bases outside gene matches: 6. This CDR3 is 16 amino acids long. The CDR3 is CATSTTGQMNTGELFF. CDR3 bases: TGTGCCACCAGCACGACGGGACAGATGAACACCGGGGAGCTGTTTTTT.

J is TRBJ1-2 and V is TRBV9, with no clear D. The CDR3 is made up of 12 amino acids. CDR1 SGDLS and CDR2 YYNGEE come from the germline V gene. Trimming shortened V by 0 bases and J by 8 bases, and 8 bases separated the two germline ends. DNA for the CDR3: TGTGCCAGCAGCGTAGGCGGGGAAGGCTACACCTTC. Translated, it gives CASSVGGEGYTF.

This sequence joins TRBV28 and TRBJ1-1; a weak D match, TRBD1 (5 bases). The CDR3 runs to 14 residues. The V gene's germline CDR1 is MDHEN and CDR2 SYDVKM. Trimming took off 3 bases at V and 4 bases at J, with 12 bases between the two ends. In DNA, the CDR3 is TGTGCCAGCAGTTTGTCGACCAGGGCCACTGAAGCTTTCTTT. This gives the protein CASSLSTRATEAFF.

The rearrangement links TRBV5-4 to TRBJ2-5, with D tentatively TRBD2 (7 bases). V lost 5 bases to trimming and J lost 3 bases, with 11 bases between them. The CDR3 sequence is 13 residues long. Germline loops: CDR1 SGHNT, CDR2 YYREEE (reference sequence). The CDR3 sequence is CASSTGREETQYF. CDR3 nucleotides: TGTGCCAGCAGTACAGGGAGGGAAGAGACCCAGTACTTC.

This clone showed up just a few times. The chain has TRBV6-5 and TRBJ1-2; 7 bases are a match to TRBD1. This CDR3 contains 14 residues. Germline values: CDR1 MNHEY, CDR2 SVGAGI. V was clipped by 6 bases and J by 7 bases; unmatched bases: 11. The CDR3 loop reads CASRSLPSGGGYTF. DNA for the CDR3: TGTGCCAGCAGGTCCCTACCCTCAGGGGGTGGCTACACCTTC.

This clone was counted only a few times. The CDR3 protein is CASSPVPGTTAHGYTF. The CDR3 DNA reads as TGTGCCAGCAGCCCAGTACCGGGGACTACAGCACATGGCTACACCTTC. The chain joins TRBV5-6 to TRBJ1-2; the D gene is possibly TRBD1 (5 bases). Per germline, CDR1 SGHDT and CDR2 YYEEEE. This CDR3 spans 16 amino acids. V was pared by 4 bases and J by 6 bases, with 22 bases between. The complete variable domain, with remaining parts taken from reference TRBV5-6 and TRBJ1-2, reads DAGVTQSPTHLIKTRGQQVTLRCSPKSGHDTVSWYQQALGQGPQFIFQYYEEEERQRGNFPDRFSGHQFPNYSSELNVNALLLGDSALYLCASSPVPGTTAHGYTFGSGTRLTVV.

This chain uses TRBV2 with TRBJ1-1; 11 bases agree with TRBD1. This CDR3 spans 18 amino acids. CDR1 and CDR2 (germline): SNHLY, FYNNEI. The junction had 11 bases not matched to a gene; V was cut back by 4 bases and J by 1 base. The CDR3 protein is CASSATLDRGRRNTEAFF. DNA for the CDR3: TGTGCCAGCAGTGCTACTCTGGACAGGGGGCGAAGGAACACTGAAGCTTTCTTT.

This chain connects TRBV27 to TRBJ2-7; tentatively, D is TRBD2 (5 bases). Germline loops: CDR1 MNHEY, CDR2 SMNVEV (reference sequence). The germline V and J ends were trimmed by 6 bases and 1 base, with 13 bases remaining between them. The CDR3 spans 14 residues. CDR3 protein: CASRIWTGSYEQYF. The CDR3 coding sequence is TGTGCCAGCAGAATTTGGACGGGGTCCTACGAGCAGTACTTC.

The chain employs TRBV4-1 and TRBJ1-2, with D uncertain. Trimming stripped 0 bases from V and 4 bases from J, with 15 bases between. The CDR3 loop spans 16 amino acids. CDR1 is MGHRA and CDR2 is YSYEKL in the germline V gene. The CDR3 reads CASSQEPGEVSYGYTF. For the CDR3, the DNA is TGCGCCAGCAGCCAAGAACCGGGTGAGGTTAGCTATGGCTACACCTTC.